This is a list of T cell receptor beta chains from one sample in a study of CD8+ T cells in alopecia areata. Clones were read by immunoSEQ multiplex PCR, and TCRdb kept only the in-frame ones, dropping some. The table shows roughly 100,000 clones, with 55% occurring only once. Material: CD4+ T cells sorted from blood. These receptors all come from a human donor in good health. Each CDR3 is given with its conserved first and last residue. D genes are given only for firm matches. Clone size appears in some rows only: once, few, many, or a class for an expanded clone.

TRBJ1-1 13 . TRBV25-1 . CASKINENTEAFF TGTGCCAGCAAAATTAACGAGAACACTGAAGCTTTCTTT
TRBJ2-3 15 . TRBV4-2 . CASSQEGSGTDTQYF TGTGCCAGCAGCCAAGAAGGATCGGGCACAGATACGCAGTATTTT
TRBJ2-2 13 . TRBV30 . CAWSAQGPGELFF TGTGCCTGGAGTGCCCAGGGACCCGGGGAGCTGTTTTTT
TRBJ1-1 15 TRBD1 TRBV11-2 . CASSLGDRHHTEAFF TGTGCCAGCAGCTTAGGGGACAGGCACCACACTGAAGCTTTCTTT
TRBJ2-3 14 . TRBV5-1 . CASSSGGAPDTQYF TGCGCCAGCAGCTCGGGCGGGGCCCCAGATACGCAGTATTTT
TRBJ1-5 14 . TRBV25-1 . CASSQAYSNQPQHF TGTGCCAGCAGTCAGGCTTATAGCAATCAGCCCCAGCATTTT
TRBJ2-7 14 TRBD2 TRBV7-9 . CASSSTSGTYEQYF TGTGCCAGCAGTTCGACTAGCGGAACCTACGAGCAGTACTTC
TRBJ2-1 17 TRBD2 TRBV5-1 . CASSRPLSGGDQHEQFF TGCGCCAGCAGCCGTCCCCTTAGCGGGGGGGACCAACATGAGCAGTTCTTC
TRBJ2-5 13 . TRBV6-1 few CASARTLQETQYF TGTGCCAGCGCACGGACCTTACAAGAGACCCAGTACTTC
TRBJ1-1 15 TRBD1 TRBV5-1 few CASSLKTGGWTEAFF TGCGCCAGCAGCTTGAAGACAGGGGGCTGGACTGAAGCTTTCTTT
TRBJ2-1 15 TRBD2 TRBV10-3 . CAISATSGGANEQFF TGTGCCATCAGTGCGACTAGCGGGGGGGCCAATGAGCAGTTCTTC
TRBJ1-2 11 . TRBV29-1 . CSAGGVDGYTF TGCAGCGCGGGAGGAGTGGATGGCTACACCTTC
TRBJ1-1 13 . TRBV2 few CASSPQGATEAFF TGTGCCAGCAGCCCTCAGGGAGCGACTGAAGCTTTCTTT
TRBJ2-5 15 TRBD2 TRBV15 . CATSRGSSGEETQYF TGTGCCACCAGCAGAGGGTCTAGCGGGGAAGAGACCCAGTACTTC
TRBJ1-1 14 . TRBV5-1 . CASSLDGSGTEAFF TGCGCCAGCAGCTTGGACGGGTCGGGCACTGAAGCTTTCTTT
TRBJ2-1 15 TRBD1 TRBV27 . CASRGTGGGRGEQFF TGTGCCAGCAGGGGGACAGGGGGCGGGCGAGGTGAGCAGTTCTTC
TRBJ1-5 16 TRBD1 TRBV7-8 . CASSQFSGQVNQPQHF TGTGCCAGCAGCCAATTCTCGGGACAGGTCAATCAGCCCCAGCATTTT
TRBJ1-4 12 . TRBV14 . CASSRDHEKLFF TGTGCCAGCAGCCGGGACCATGAAAAACTGTTTTTT
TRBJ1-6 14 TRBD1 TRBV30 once CAWNQGTANSPLHF TGTGCCTGGAATCAAGGGACAGCCAATTCACCCCTCCACTTT
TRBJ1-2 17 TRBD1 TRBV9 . CASSAGGRMSRVDGYTF TGTGCCAGCAGCGCAGGGGGCAGGATGAGTAGGGTGGATGGCTACACCTTC
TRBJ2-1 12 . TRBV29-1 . CSVEEKHNEQFF TGCAGCGTTGAAGAGAAGCACAATGAGCAGTTCTTC
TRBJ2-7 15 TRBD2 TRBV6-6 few CASSRQGLAVYEQYF TGTGCCAGCAGTCGACAGGGACTAGCGGTTTACGAGCAGTACTTC
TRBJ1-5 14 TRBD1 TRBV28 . CASSSGTGGQPQHF TGTGCCAGCAGCTCCGGGACAGGGGGTCAGCCCCAGCATTTT
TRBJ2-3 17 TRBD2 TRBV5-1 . CASTSLASGGAVDTQYF TGCGCCAGTACAAGTTTGGCTAGCGGGGGGGCCGTGGATACGCAGTATTTT
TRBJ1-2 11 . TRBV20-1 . CSARTEVGYTF TGCAGTGCTCGGACGGAGGTCGGCTACACCTTC
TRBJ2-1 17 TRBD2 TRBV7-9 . CASSLKRTSGGPGEQFF TGTGCCAGCAGCCTCAAGCGGACTAGCGGGGGACCAGGTGAGCAGTTCTTC
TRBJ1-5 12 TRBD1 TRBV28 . CASTGGSRPQHF TGTGCCAGTACAGGGGGCAGTCGGCCCCAGCATTTT
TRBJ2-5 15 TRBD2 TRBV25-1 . CASSETSGSTETQYF TGTGCCAGCAGTGAAACTAGCGGTTCCACGGAGACCCAGTACTTC
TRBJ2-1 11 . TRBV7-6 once CASSLVSEQFF TGTGCCAGCAGCTTAGTTAGTGAGCAGTTCTTC
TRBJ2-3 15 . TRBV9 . CASSVGLIELDTQYF TGTGCCAGCAGCGTAGGGCTGATTGAGCTAGATACGCAGTATTTT
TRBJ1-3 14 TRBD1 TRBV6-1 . CASSDRTGGNTIYF TGTGCCAGCAGTGATCGGACAGGGGGAAACACCATATATTTT
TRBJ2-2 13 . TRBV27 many CASSLMSIGELFF TGTGCCAGCAGTTTGATGAGCATCGGGGAGCTGTTTTTT
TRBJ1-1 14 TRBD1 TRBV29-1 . CSVDYPDRGPVAFF TGCAGCGTTGATTATCCGGACAGGGGGCCCGTAGCTTTCTTT
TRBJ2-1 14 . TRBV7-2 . CASSFSEGVGLQFF TGTGCCAGCAGCTTTAGCGAGGGGGTCGGCCTACAGTTCTTC
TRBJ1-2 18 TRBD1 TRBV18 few CASSQSDGQGAGNYGYTF TGTGCCAGCTCACAGTCGGACGGACAGGGGGCCGGTAACTATGGCTACACCTTC
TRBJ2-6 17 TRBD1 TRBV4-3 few CASSQYSTGAGANVLTF TGCGCCAGCAGCCAATATTCGACAGGGGCTGGGGCCAACGTCCTGACTTTC
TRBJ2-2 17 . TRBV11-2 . CASSLVPRGGGDGELFF TGTGCCAGCAGCTTAGTACCGAGGGGCGGCGGTGACGGGGAGCTGTTTTTT
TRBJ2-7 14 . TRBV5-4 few CASSLDELGYEQYF TGTGCCAGCAGCTTGGATGAGCTGGGTTACGAGCAGTACTTC
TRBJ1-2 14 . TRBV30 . CAWSGLSRPHVYTF TGTGCCTGGAGTGGACTATCACGGCCCCACGTCTACACCTTC
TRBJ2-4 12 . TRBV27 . CASNFGRNIQYF TGTGCCAGCAACTTCGGCAGGAACATTCAGTACTTC
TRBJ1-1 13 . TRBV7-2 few CASSRTGNTEAFF TGTGCCAGCAGCCGAACAGGGAACACTGAAGCTTTCTTT
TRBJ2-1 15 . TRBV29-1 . CSVERSRTGYNEQFF TGCAGCGTTGAAAGGTCGAGGACGGGTTACAATGAGCAGTTCTTC
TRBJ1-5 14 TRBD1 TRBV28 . CASNTGTGNQPQHF TGTGCCAGCAACACCGGGACAGGTAATCAGCCCCAGCATTTT
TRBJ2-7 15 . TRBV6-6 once CASSRPTGYTDEQYF TGTGCCAGCAGTAGGCCTACAGGTTACACGGACGAGCAGTACTTC
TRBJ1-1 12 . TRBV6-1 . CASLGDTREAFF TGTGCCAGCCTTGGGGACACGCGCGAAGCTTTCTTT
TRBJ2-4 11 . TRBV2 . CASSPRNIQYF TGTGCCAGCAGCCCCCGAAACATTCAGTACTTC
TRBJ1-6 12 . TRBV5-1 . CASSANNSPLHF TGCGCCAGCAGCGCCAATAATTCACCCCTCCACTTT
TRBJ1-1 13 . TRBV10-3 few CAISESWGIEAFF TGTGCCATCAGTGAGTCGTGGGGGATTGAAGCTTTCTTT
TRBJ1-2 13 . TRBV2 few CASREQGIYGYTF TGTGCCAGCAGGGAACAGGGAATCTATGGCTACACCTTC
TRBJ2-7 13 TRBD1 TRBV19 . CASSSDRGYEQYF TGTGCCAGTAGTTCGGACAGGGGCTACGAGCAGTACTTC
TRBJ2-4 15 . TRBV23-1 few CASSSGPGILNIQYF TGCGCCAGCAGTTCAGGGCCAGGAATCTTAAACATTCAGTACTTC
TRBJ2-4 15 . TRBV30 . CAWSEQGLAKNIQYF TGTGCCTGGAGTGAACAGGGACTAGCCAAAAACATTCAGTACTTC
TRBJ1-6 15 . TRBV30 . CAWSVPGGSETPLHF TGTGCCTGGAGTGTACCCGGGGGGAGTGAGACACCCCTCCACTTT
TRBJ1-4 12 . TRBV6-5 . CASSRSGEKLFF TGTGCCAGCAGTAGAAGTGGGGAAAAACTGTTTTTT